Following are 18 T cell receptor beta chains from one sample sequenced in a study of identical twins. TCRdb re-called the 5' RACE reads through MiXCR, storing one row per CDR3 protein. The sample holds some 600,000 distinct CDR3 sequences, around 7.4% seen once. This sample was also put to use in a study of yellow fever vaccine responses in identical twins.

The sample consisted of PBMCs. The receptors shown here come from a woman under 30 in good health.

The genes are TRBV5-1 and TRBJ2-7; D not certain. V gave up 1 base and J gave up 4 bases, with 12 bases separating them. The germline CDR1 and CDR2 sequences are SGHRS and YFSETQ. The length of the CDR3 is 14 residues. CDR3 sequence: CASSLFSEDYEQYF. The CDR3 nucleotides are TGCGCCAGCAGCTTGTTCTCTGAAGATTACGAGCAGTACTTC. The whole variable domain, filled in from reference TRBV5-1 and TRBJ2-7, reads KAGVTQTPRYLIKTRGQQVTLSCSPISGHRSVSWYQQTPGQGLQFLFEYFSETQRNKGNFPGRFSGRQFSNSRSEMNVSTLELGDSALYLCASSLFSEDYEQYFGPGTRLTVT.

The sample holds a few counts of this clonotype. The gene calls are TRBV20-1 and TRBJ2-7, with D unclear. Germline V gene data show CDR1 as DFQATT and CDR2 as SNEGSKA (reference sequence). The CDR3 has 12 amino acids. The V end was cut by 5 bases, the J end by 7 bases, with 15 bases between. The CDR3 DNA sequence: TGCAGTGCTGTTAAGGGAATGGGAGAGCAGTACGTC. It specifies CSAVKGMGEQYV.

The V and J genes are TRBV29-1 and TRBJ2-1, with D tentatively TRBD1 (6 bases). Germline values: CDR1 SQVTM, CDR2 ANQGSEA. Trimming left V 7 bases short and J 2 bases short, with 12 bases between. The CDR3 length is 13 residues. CDR3 DNA sequence: TGCAGCGGGGGGCAGGAGACCTACAATGAGCAGTTCTTC. The encoded protein is CSGGQETYNEQFF.

V and J are TRBV5-1 and TRBJ2-4, with TRBD2 as a possible D gene (6 bases). CDR1 and CDR2 (germline): SGHRS, YFSETQ. The CDR3 sequence is 13 residues long. Trimming took 4 bases from V and 5 from J, leaving 10 bases between them. The CDR3 here is CASSTGGENIQYF. The CDR3 coding sequence is TGCGCCAGCAGCACCGGGGGAGAAAACATTCAGTACTTC.

The chain combines TRBV14 with TRBJ1-1; D is uncertain. The V end lost 3 bases, the J end lost 10 bases, and 12 bases lay between the germline ends. This CDR3 has 12 residues. Germline CDR1 reads SGHDN; CDR2 reads FVKESK. The CDR3 DNA follows: TGTGCCAGCAGCCACCTAGGCCAACGAGCTTTCTTT. Translating gives CASSHLGQRAFF. The variable domain in full, completed from reference TRBV14 and TRBJ1-1, reads EAGVTQFPSHSVIEKGQTVTLRCDPISGHDNLYWYRRVMGKEIKFLLHFVKESKQDESGMPNNRFLAERTGGTYSTLKVQPAELEDSGVYFCASSHLGQRAFFGQGTRLTVV.

V usage is TRBV12-3 or TRBV12-4 and J usage is TRBJ2-2; D is uncertain. The CDR3 covers 15 residues. Trimming pared 6 bases from V and 9 bases from J, leaving 20 bases between. The DNA of the CDR3 is TGTGCCAGCAGCCTAGTCCCACAGACTGCCTGGGAGCTGTTTTTT. Translating it yields CASSLVPQTAWELFF.

This clonotype has only a few counts. The chain has TRBV6-1 and TRBJ2-3; 7 bases fit TRBD2. J was trimmed by 1 base and V by 7 bases; bases with no gene match: 8. There are 15 residues in the CDR3. Per the germline V gene, CDR1 is MNHNS and CDR2 is SASEGT. The CDR3 here is CASNQESGGTDTQYF. CDR3 coding DNA: TGTGCCAGCAACCAAGAGAGCGGGGGCACAGATACGCAGTATTTT.

This clonotype has ten or more counts. This sequence joins TRBV4-1 and TRBJ1-2; D is perhaps TRBD1 (5 bases). The germline V gene encodes CDR1 MGHRA and CDR2 YSYEKL. The CDR3 is 15 amino acids. Trimming took 1 base from V and 8 from J, leaving 17 bases between them. CDR3 residues: CASSQGLPGRAGYTF. The CDR3, as DNA: TGCGCCAGCAGCCAAGGACTACCGGGACGTGCGGGCTACACCTTC.

This clonotype was counted between two and nine times. The chain combines TRBV3-1 with TRBJ2-4; 8 nucleotides align to TRBD2. Trimming removed 1 base from V and 2 bases from J; junction bases left unmatched: 4. CDR1 and CDR2 from the germline V gene are LGHDT and YNNKEL (reference sequence). The CDR3 is 16 amino acids. For the CDR3, the DNA is TGTGCCAGCAGCCAAGGTAGCGGGATGACCAAAAACATTCAGTACTTC. Protein sequence: CASSQGSGMTKNIQYF.

This sequence joins TRBV6-1 and TRBJ1-1; TRBD1 might be the D (5 bases). Trimming removed 0 bases at V and 2 bases at J, with 10 bases between. Germline CDR1 reads MNHNS; CDR2 reads SASEGT. The CDR3 has 15 amino acids. The DNA for the CDR3 is TGTGCCAGCAGTGAAGCACTGGGGGTTAACACTGAAGCTTTCTTT. Its translation is CASSEALGVNTEAFF.

The CDR3 DNA sequence: TGCGCCAGCAGCTTGAACGGGGGAGGGAACTATGGCTACACCTTC. This translates into CASSLNGGGNYGYTF. The gene calls are TRBV5-1 and TRBJ1-2, with D possibly matching TRBD1 (5 bases). Germline V gene lookup returns CDR1 SGHRS and CDR2 YFSETQ. The CDR3 is 15 residues long. The V gene lost 1 base and the J gene lost 2 bases, with 12 bases spanning the gap.

V is TRBV2 and J is TRBJ2-1; D may be TRBD2 (6 bases). There are 16 residues in the CDR3. V lost 6 bases and J 7 bases, leaving 22 bases between the germline ends. Germline CDR1 SNHLY, CDR2 FYNNEI. CDR3 region: CASRRPYQTSSNEQFF. The DNA for the CDR3 is TGTGCCAGCAGGAGGCCTTATCAGACTAGTTCAAATGAGCAGTTCTTC.

This clonotype has at least ten counts. The V and J genes are TRBV12-3 or TRBV12-4 and TRBJ1-2; D is ambiguous. V lost 7 bases, J lost 5 bases, and 11 bases lay in between. CDR3 length: 12 amino acids. The chain's CDR3 is CASTLGRYGYTF. CDR3 in DNA: TGTGCCAGCACCCTGGGCCGGTATGGCTACACCTTC.

This sequence joins TRBV5-1 and TRBJ1-1; D is unclear. Trimming pared 0 bases from V and 1 base from J, leaving 7 bases between. Germline V lookup: CDR1 SGHRS, CDR2 YFSETQ. The CDR3 runs 14 residues. The DNA for the CDR3 is TGCGCCAGCAGCTTGGTAGTCGCGAACACTGAAGCTTTCTTT. It codes for CASSLVVANTEAFF.

CDR3 nucleotides: TGCGCCAGCAGCTTGGCAGGGGCTCGGGATGAGCAGTTCTTC. Protein product: CASSLAGARDEQFF. This chain joins TRBV5-1 and TRBJ2-1; the D gene is possibly TRBD1 (6 bases). V lost 0 bases, J lost 8 bases, and 12 bases lay in between. From germline, CDR1 is SGHRS and CDR2 YFSETQ. The CDR3 is 14 residues long.

This clonotype was detected only a few times. The chain recombines TRBV5-6 with TRBJ1-1; D is unresolved. CDR1 and CDR2 from the germline V gene are SGHDT and YYEEEE. Trimming removed 2 bases at V and 0 bases at J, with 17 bases between. This CDR3 contains 17 residues. The CDR3 loop reads CASSFRTSGGVNTEAFF. The CDR3 bases are TGTGCCAGCAGCTTCCGGACGTCGGGAGGAGTGAACACTGAAGCTTTCTTT.

The table lists this clonotype with many counts. J is TRBJ2-7 and V is TRBV5-1; D is possibly TRBD1 (6 bases). V was pared by 4 bases and J by 7 bases, with 18 bases between. Germline CDR1 reads SGHRS; CDR2 reads YFSETQ. This CDR3 is 14 amino acids long. CDR3 sequence reads: CASSPLSPGTEQYV. Written as DNA, the CDR3 is TGCGCCAGCAGCCCCCTTAGTCCAGGGACAGAGCAGTACGTC.

The chain has TRBV11-2 and TRBJ2-3; D might be TRBD2 (5 bases). Germline lookup yields CDR1 SGHAT and CDR2 FQNNGV. The CDR3 consists of 17 residues. Trimming took off 4 bases at V and 2 bases at J, with 19 bases between the two ends. As DNA, the CDR3 is TGTGCCAGCAGCTCAGGTTGGGGAGCGGCGGTCACAGATACGCAGTATTTT. Translated, it gives CASSSGWGAAVTDTQYF.